These 19 T cell receptor beta chains originate from one sample sequenced in a study of cytotoxic CD8 clonotypes in ibrutinib-treated CLL. Assay: immunoSEQ multiplex PCR; the TCRdb copy retains only in-frame clones and omits some. The sample consists of some 140,000 clones, 80% to 95% of them appearing once. The starting material was PBMCs, obtained after 12 months of ibrutinib treatment. The receptor source for this set is a human donor with chronic lymphocytic leukemia.

The V gene is TRBV11-1, the J gene TRBJ1-1; tentative D call: TRBD1 (5 bases). CDR3 length: 13 amino acids. V was cut by 6 bases and J by 1 base, with 9 bases left in between. CDR1 and CDR2 (germline): SGHAT, FQDESV (reference sequence). In DNA form, the CDR3 reads TGTGCCAGCAGTTCACAGGAGAACACTGAAGCTTTCTTT. This sequence encodes CASSSQENTEAFF.

Details on this clone: An end of the junction differs from the germline gene, which may be a read error. The chain is built from TRBV27 and TRBJ2-2; perhaps TRBD1 as D (6 bases). CDR3 length equals 14 residues. Looked up from germline, CDR1 is MNHEY and CDR2 is SMNVEV (reference sequence). The CDR3 DNA sequence: TGTGCCAGCAGTACCACAGGGAACCCCGGGGAGCTGTTTTTT. Amino acids: CASSTTGNPGELFF.

This clone turned up a few times. The chain links TRBV19 to TRBJ1-3, with no clear D. CDR1 and CDR2 from the germline V gene are LNHDA and SQIVND (reference sequence). The ends were cut back, 8 bases at V and 4 bases at J, with 9 bases in the middle. The CDR3 covers 12 residues. The CDR3 DNA sequence: TGTGCCAGTGACTCCGGAGGAAACACCATATATTTT. As protein: CASDSGGNTIYF.

This chain connects TRBV2 to TRBJ2-1; 10 bases are shared with TRBD2. CDR3 length: 16 residues. Germline assignment: CDR1 SNHLY and CDR2 FYNNEI. V gave up 6 bases and J gave up 8 bases; unmatched junction bases: 13. CDR3 protein: CASRPGTSVFQDEQFF. The CDR3 region has the DNA TGTGCCAGCAGACCCGGGACTAGCGTCTTTCAGGATGAGCAGTTCTTC.

In its sample, this clone was seen once. V gene TRBV2 combines with J gene TRBJ2-3; weak D call: TRBD1 (6 bases). Germline values: CDR1 SNHLY, CDR2 FYNNEI. V gave up 7 bases and J gave up 5 bases, with 10 bases separating them. This CDR3 is 12 amino acids long. DNA of the CDR3: TGTGCCAGCACAGGGGTCAGAGATACGCAGTATTTT. Translating it yields CASTGVRDTQYF.

The chain couples TRBV11-2 to TRBJ2-7; TRBD2 aligns across 13 bases. Losses at the gene ends were 3 bases for V and 3 bases for J; bases not matched to a gene: 2. Per germline, CDR1 SGHAT and CDR2 FQNNGV. The CDR3 contains 15 residues. CDR3 sequence: CASSLTSGRSYEQYF. In DNA, the CDR3 is TGTGCCAGCAGCTTGACTAGCGGGAGGAGCTACGAGCAGTACTTC.

This clone was seen only a few times. The chain combines TRBV7-3 with TRBJ2-2, with a possible D match to TRBD2 (6 bases). The CDR3 spans 17 residues. Trimming cost V 4 bases and J 4 bases, with 19 bases left between them. The germline gives CDR1 SGHTA, CDR2 FQGTGA. The CDR3 protein is CASSSDSGWDFTGELFF. CDR3 in DNA: TGTGCCAGCAGCTCCGACAGCGGGTGGGACTTCACCGGGGAGCTGTTTTTT.

This rearrangement joins TRBV29-1 to TRBJ1-2; unclear D gene. V lost 1 base and J 3 bases, leaving 3 bases between the germline ends. Looked up from germline, CDR1 is SQVTM and CDR2 is ANQGSEA. This CDR3 spans 11 amino acids. CDR3 in amino acids: CSVEVDYGYTF. The CDR3 nucleotides read TGCAGCGTTGAAGTCGACTATGGCTACACCTTC.

The chain combines TRBV7-2 with TRBJ1-1; D is possibly TRBD1 (6 bases). V shed 0 bases and J shed 0 bases, with 8 bases lying between them. In germline, CDR1 is SGHTA, CDR2 FQGNSA. The CDR3 runs to 15 residues. CDR3 nucleotide sequence: TGTGCCAGCAGCTTAGCCTCAGGGGTGAACACTGAAGCTTTCTTT. Translating it yields CASSLASGVNTEAFF.

The V gene is TRBV2, the J gene TRBJ2-1; 12 bases agree with TRBD2. Germline loops: CDR1 SNHLY, CDR2 FYNNEI. The J segment lost 8 bases and the V segment lost 4 bases, leaving 6 bases of the junction unmatched. The CDR3 covers 15 residues. CDR3 nucleotides: TGTGCCAGCAGTGCGCTAGCGGGAGGGGGGGATGAGCAGTTCTTC. Its protein is CASSALAGGGDEQFF.

V usage is TRBV6-5 and J usage is TRBJ1-3; 7 bases agree with TRBD1. V lost 0 bases, J lost 8 bases, and 7 bases stayed unmatched. Germline V lookup: CDR1 MNHEY, CDR2 SVGAGI. The CDR3 totals 15 residues. The CDR3 sequence is CASSYSTGARDTIYF. The CDR3 coding sequence is TGTGCCAGCAGTTACTCCACAGGGGCTAGGGACACCATATATTTT.

Only one count was recorded for this clone. The rearrangement joins TRBV10-3 to TRBJ2-7; 9 positions agree with TRBD1. V shed 10 bases, J shed 5 bases, and the junction held 3 bases outside the gene matches. CDR1 ENHRY and CDR2 SYGVKD come from the germline V gene. CDR3 length: 11 residues. The CDR3 nucleotides are TGTGCCACGGACAGGGGAAACGAGCAGTACTTC. This gives the protein CATDRGNEQYF.

The V and J genes are TRBV28 and TRBJ2-3; no reliable D call. Between the trimmed V and J ends, which lost 3 bases and 6 bases, there was a span of 19 bases. The CDR3 runs 16 residues. In germline, CDR1 is MDHEN, CDR2 SYDVKM. CDR3 bases: TGTGCCAGCAGTTTCTTGTACGCTAACCGGGCGGATACGCAGTATTTT. Protein sequence: CASSFLYANRADTQYF.

The genes are TRBV6-5 and TRBJ2-7; D tentatively reads TRBD1 or TRBD2 (6 bases each). Germline V gene sequence: CDR1 MNHEY, CDR2 SVGAGI. Trimming pared 6 bases from V and 1 base from J, leaving 16 bases between. This CDR3 spans 15 amino acids. CDR3 DNA sequence: TGTGCCAGCAGCTACGGGGGCGTGGAGTCCTACGAGCAGTACTTC. Protein: CASSYGGVESYEQYF.

The rearrangement uses TRBV10-3 and TRBJ2-2; D ambiguous. The ends were cut back, 8 bases at V and 2 bases at J, with 9 bases in the middle. The germline gives CDR1 ENHRY, CDR2 SYGVKD. The CDR3 length is 13 residues. CDR3 bases: TGTGCCATCGCCAGGAACAACACCGGGGAGCTGTTTTTT. Its protein product is CAIARNNTGELFF.

The chain combines TRBV7-2 with TRBJ1-1; TRBD1 matches 8 bases. The CDR3 extends over 15 amino acids. Trimming cost V 4 bases and J 0 bases; bases outside gene matches: 4. The germline V gene encodes CDR1 SGHTA and CDR2 FQGNSA. DNA for the CDR3: TGTGCCAGCAGCTCCAGGGGGCCATTGAACACTGAAGCTTTCTTT. It translates to CASSSRGPLNTEAFF.

The J gene is TRBJ2-1, the V gene TRBV19; perhaps TRBD2 as D (6 bases). This CDR3 comprises 18 residues. Trimming cost V 5 bases and J 1 base, with 21 bases left between them. Germline V gene sequence: CDR1 LNHDA, CDR2 SQIVND (reference sequence). CDR3 residues: CASSPWGDAGTSYNEQFF. CDR3 coding DNA: TGTGCCAGTAGTCCTTGGGGGGACGCGGGCACTTCCTACAATGAGCAGTTCTTC.

The J gene is TRBJ1-5, the V gene TRBV19, with D possibly matching TRBD1 (5 bases). CDR3 size: 15 residues. V was cut by 10 bases and J by 0 bases, with 16 bases left in between. Germline CDR1 LNHDA, CDR2 SQIVND (reference sequence). This chain's CDR3 is CATLLGPFSNQPQHF. CDR3 bases: TGTGCCACTCTCCTGGGGCCCTTTAGCAATCAGCCCCAGCATTTT.

The V gene is TRBV6-1, the J gene TRBJ2-7, with 7 bases fitting TRBD2. J lost 3 bases, V lost 4 bases, and 9 bases had no gene match. Germline CDR1 reads MNHNS; CDR2 reads SASEGT. The CDR3 consists of 15 residues. The CDR3: CASSVVVGGGYEQYF. In nucleotides, the CDR3 is TGTGCCAGCAGTGTTGTTGTTGGGGGGGGCTACGAGCAGTACTTC.